Following are 11 T cell receptor beta chains from one sample sequenced in a study of T-cell memory formation after mild COVID-19. TCRdb passed the 5' RACE reads through MiXCR, listing each CDR3 protein once. This table has approximately 190,000 distinct CDR3 sequences, around 16% appearing once. Material: PBMCs or a T cell subset sorted from them (not recorded which). The receptor source for this set is an adult woman who had mild COVID-19 (a few samples of this study predate the infection). Cell type and time point are not known.

V is TRBV7-9 and J is TRBJ2-1, with D perhaps matching TRBD2 (6 bases). Trimming removed 7 bases at V and 10 bases at J, with 20 bases between. The germline V gene encodes CDR1 SEHNR and CDR2 FQNEAQ (reference sequence). The CDR3 loop spans 14 amino acids. CDR3: CASTTGLSRGEQFF. The CDR3 region has the DNA TGTGCCAGCACCACGGGACTTTCCCGGGGGGAGCAGTTCTTC.

This clonotype has more than one count but fewer than ten. V usage is TRBV4-3 and J usage is TRBJ2-3, with 13 bases fitting TRBD2. The CDR3 contains 18 residues. Looked up from germline, CDR1 is LGHNA and CDR2 is YSLEER. V was clipped by 4 bases and J by 3 bases; unmatched bases: 10. The CDR3 sequence: CASSRGYRTSGSTDTQYF. The CDR3 nucleotides read TGCGCCAGCAGCCGGGGATACCGGACTAGCGGGAGTACAGATACGCAGTATTTT.

The CDR3 region has the DNA TGTGCCAGCAGCTTGACAGGGCACGGATACACCTTC. Residues: CASSLTGHGYTF. The rearrangement links TRBV5-5 to TRBJ1-2; possible D gene TRBD1, 6 bases. Per the germline V gene, CDR1 is SGHKS and CDR2 is YYEKEE (reference sequence). This CDR3 spans 12 amino acids. Trimming took 1 base from V and 11 from J, leaving 12 bases between them.

This chain uses TRBV5-1 with TRBJ2-1; the D gene is possibly TRBD2 (7 bases). Deletions cut 0 bases from V and 6 bases from J, with 16 bases between. The CDR3 covers 16 residues. Germline V gene lookup returns CDR1 SGHRS and CDR2 YFSETQ. CDR3 in DNA: TGCGCCAGCAGCTTGGCCCTAGGGGGGGGCTCCAATGAGCAGTTCTTC. This encodes CASSLALGGGSNEQFF.

This clonotype was detected a few times. The chain joins TRBV20-1 to TRBJ2-1, with 9 nucleotides matching TRBD2. This CDR3 spans 14 amino acids. CDR1 DFQATT and CDR2 SNEGSKA come from the germline V gene (reference sequence). Trimming took 0 bases from V and 5 from J; bases not matched to a gene: 2. This CDR3 reads CSARDPSGDNEQFF. DNA for the CDR3: TGCAGTGCTAGAGATCCTAGCGGGGACAATGAGCAGTTCTTC.

The chain combines TRBV2 with TRBJ2-3; D possibly uses TRBD1 or TRBD2 (5 bases each). Germline V gene sequence: CDR1 SNHLY, CDR2 FYNNEI. V shed 7 bases and J shed 2 bases, with 10 bases lying between them. The CDR3 is made up of 13 amino acids. The CDR3 nucleotides read TGTGCCAGCATGGGGGAAACCACAGATACGCAGTATTTT. Translating gives CASMGETTDTQYF.

This clonotype has a handful of counts. The genes are TRBV5-5 and TRBJ1-1; D remains unclear. Germline CDR1 reads SGHKS; CDR2 reads YYEKEE (reference sequence). This CDR3 has 13 amino acids. Trimming cost V 2 bases and J 7 bases, with 12 bases left between them. The CDR3 coding sequence is TGTGCCAGCAGCTTTAGAGGAGACGGTGAAGCTTTCTTT. Translating it yields CASSFRGDGEAFF.

V usage is TRBV20-1 and J usage is TRBJ2-5; 9 positions agree with TRBD2. This CDR3 contains 16 residues. Germline V gene lookup returns CDR1 DFQATT and CDR2 SNEGSKA (reference sequence). The J segment lost 1 base and the V segment lost 5 bases, leaving 11 bases of the junction unmatched. Here the CDR3 reads CSAGSTSGVPQETQYF. The CDR3 nucleotides are TGCAGTGCTGGTTCGACTAGCGGCGTACCCCAAGAGACCCAGTACTTC.

The CDR3 region is CASSLSQGTEAFF. The CDR3 coding sequence is TGTGCCAGCAGTTTAAGTCAGGGAACCGAAGCTTTCTTT. The genes are TRBV12-3 or TRBV12-4 and TRBJ1-1, with D perhaps matching TRBD1 (5 bases). The CDR3 runs 13 residues. V shed 2 bases and J shed 8 bases, with 12 bases lying between them.

This clonotype was seen ten or more times. V is TRBV27 and J is TRBJ2-2, with TRBD1 as a possible D gene (6 bases). Germline CDR1 reads MNHEY; CDR2 reads SMNVEV (reference sequence). This CDR3 has 16 residues. Trimming shortened V by 5 bases and J by 2 bases, and 15 bases separated the two germline ends. For the CDR3, the DNA is TGTGCCAGCAGTCCGCAAGGGACAACTAACACCGGGGAGCTGTTTTTT. Encoded protein: CASSPQGTTNTGELFF.

The table lists this clonotype with many counts. The chain uses TRBV7-2 and TRBJ2-1, with D hard to call. CDR3 length: 15 residues. V was trimmed by 4 bases and J by 4 bases, leaving 14 bases between them. Per germline, CDR1 SGHTA and CDR2 FQGNSA. The CDR3 loop is CASSSSTMDYNEQFF. The CDR3 nucleotides read TGTGCCAGCAGCTCCTCGACGATGGATTACAATGAGCAGTTCTTC.